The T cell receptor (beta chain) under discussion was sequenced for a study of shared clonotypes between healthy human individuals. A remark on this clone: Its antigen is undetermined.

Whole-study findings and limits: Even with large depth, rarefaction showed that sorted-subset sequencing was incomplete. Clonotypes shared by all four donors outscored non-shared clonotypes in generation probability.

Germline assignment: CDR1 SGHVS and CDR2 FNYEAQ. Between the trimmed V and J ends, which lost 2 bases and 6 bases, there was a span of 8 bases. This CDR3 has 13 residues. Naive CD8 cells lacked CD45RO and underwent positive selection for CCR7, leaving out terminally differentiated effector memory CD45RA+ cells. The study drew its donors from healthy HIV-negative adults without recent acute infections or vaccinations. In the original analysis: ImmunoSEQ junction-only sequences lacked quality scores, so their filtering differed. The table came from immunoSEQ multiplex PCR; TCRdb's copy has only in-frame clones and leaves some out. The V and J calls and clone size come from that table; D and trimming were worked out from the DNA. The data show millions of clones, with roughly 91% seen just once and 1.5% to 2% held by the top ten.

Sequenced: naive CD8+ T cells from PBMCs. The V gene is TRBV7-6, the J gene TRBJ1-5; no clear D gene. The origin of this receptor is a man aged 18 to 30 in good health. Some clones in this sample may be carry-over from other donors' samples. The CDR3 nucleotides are TGTGCCAGCAGCTTAAGCTCCGTTCAGCCCCAGCATTTT. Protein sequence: CASSLSSVQPQHF.